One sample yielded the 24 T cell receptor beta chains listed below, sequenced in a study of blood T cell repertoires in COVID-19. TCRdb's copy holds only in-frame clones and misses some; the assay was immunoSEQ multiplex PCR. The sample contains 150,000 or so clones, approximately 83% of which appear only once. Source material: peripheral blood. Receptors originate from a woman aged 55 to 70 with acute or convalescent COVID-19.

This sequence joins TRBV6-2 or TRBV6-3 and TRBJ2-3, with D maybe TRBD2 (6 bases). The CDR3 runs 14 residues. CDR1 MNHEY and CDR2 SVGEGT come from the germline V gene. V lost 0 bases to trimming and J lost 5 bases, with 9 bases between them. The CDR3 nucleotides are TGTGCCAGCAGTTACTCGGCGGGACGAGATACGCAGTATTTT. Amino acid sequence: CASSYSAGRDTQYF.

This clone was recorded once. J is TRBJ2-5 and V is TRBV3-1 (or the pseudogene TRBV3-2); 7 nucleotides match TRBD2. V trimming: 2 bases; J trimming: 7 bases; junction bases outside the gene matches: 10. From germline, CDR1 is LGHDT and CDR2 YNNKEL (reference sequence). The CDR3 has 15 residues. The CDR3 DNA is TGTGCCAGCAGCCAATCGGGGGACTACTCCGGGACCCAGTACTTC. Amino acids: CASSQSGDYSGTQYF.

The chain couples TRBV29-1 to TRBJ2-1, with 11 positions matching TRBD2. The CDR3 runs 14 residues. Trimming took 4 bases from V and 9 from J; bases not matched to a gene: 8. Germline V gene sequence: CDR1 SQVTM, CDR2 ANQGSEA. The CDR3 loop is CSVARLAGKGEQFF. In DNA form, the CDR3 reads TGCAGCGTTGCGAGACTAGCGGGGAAGGGTGAGCAGTTCTTC.

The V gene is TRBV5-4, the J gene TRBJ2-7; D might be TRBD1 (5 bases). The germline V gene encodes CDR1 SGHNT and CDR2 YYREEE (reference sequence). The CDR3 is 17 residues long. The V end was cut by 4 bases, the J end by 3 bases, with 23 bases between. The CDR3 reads CASSPRVEGASFYEQYV. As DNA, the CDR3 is TGTGCCAGCAGCCCCCGCGTCGAAGGGGCCTCGTTCTACGAGCAGTACGTC.

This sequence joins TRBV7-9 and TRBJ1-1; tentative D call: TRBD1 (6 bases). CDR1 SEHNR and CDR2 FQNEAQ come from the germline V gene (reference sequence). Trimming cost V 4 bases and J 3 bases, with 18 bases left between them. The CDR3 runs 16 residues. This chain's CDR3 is CASSSRGFLEDTEAFF. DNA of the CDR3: TGTGCCAGCAGCTCCAGGGGTTTTTTAGAAGACACTGAAGCTTTCTTT.

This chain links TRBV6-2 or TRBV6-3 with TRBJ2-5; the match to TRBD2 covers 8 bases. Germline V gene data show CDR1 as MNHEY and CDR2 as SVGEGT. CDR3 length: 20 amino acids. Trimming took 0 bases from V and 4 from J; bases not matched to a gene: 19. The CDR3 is CASSYSTVGASGLARETQYF. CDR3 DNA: TGTGCCAGCAGTTACTCGACTGTAGGGGCTAGCGGGCTTGCCAGAGAGACCCAGTACTTC.

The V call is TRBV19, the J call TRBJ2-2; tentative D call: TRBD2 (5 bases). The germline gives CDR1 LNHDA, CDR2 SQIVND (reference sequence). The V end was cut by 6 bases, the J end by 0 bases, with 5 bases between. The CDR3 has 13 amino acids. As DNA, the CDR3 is TGTGCCAGTAGCGGGGCGAACACCGGGGAGCTGTTTTTT. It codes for CASSGANTGELFF.

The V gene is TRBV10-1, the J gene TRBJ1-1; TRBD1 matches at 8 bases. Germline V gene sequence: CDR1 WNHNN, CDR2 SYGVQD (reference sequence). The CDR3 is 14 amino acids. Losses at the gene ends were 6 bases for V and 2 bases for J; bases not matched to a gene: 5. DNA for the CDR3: TGCGCCAGCAGCCCAGGGGGCCGTAACACTGAAGCTTTCTTT. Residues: CASSPGGRNTEAFF.

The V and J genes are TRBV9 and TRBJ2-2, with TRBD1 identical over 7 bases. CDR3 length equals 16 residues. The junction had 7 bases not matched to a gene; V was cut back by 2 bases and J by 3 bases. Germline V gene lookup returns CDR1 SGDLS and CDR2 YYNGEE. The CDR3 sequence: CASSVSGTDYTGELFF. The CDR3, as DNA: TGTGCCAGCAGCGTCTCCGGGACAGACTACACCGGGGAGCTGTTTTTT.

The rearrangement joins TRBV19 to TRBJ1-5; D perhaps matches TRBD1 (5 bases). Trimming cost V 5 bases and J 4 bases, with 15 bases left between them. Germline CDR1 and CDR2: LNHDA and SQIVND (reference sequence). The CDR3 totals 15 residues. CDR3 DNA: TGTGCCAGTAGTCCGCGGGACGGCCTGAATCAGCCCCAGCATTTT. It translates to CASSPRDGLNQPQHF.

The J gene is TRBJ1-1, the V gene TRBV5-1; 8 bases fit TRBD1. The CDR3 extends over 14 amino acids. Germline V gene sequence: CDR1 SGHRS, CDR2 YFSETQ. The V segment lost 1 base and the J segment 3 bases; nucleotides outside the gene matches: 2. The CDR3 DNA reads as TGCGCCAGCAGCTTGATGGACAGGGACACTGAAGCTTTCTTT. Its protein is CASSLMDRDTEAFF.

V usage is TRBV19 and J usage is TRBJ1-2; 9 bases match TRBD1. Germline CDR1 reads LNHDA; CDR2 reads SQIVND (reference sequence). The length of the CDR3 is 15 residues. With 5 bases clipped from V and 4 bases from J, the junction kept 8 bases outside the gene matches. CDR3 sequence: CASSETGTGPYGYTF. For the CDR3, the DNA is TGTGCCAGTAGTGAAACCGGGACAGGGCCCTATGGCTACACCTTC.

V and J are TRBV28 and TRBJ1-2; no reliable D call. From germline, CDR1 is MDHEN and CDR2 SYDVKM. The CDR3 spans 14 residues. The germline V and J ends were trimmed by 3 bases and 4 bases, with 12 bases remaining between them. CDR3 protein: CASSFFLSGYGYTF. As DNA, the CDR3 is TGTGCCAGCAGTTTTTTTTTGTCCGGCTATGGCTACACCTTC.

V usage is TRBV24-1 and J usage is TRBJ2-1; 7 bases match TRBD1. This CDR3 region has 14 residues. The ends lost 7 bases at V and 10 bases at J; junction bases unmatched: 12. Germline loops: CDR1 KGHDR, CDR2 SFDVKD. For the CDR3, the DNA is TGTGCCACCAGATTGACAGGGTACGCAAACGAGCAGTTCTTC. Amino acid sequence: CATRLTGYANEQFF.

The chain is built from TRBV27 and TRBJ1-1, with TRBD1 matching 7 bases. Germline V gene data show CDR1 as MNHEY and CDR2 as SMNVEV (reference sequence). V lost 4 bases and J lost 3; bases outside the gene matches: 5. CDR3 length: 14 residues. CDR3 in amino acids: CASSSGQTYTEAFF. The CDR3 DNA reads TGTGCCAGCAGTTCGGGACAGACATACACTGAAGCTTTCTTT.

In DNA, the CDR3 is TGTGCCAGCAGTTTGGGCCTTATGGGCAATGAGCAGTTCTTC. This gives the protein CASSLGLMGNEQFF. The chain links TRBV6-5 to TRBJ2-1; no firm D call. Looked up from germline, CDR1 is MNHEY and CDR2 is SVGAGI. The V end was cut by 4 bases, the J end by 6 bases, with 13 bases between. The CDR3 is made up of 14 amino acids.

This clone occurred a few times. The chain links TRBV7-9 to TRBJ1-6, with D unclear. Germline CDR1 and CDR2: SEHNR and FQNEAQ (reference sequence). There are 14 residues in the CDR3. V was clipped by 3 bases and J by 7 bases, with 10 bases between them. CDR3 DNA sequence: TGTGCCAGCAGCTTGGAGGTATCCAATTCACCCCTCCACTTT. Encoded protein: CASSLEVSNSPLHF.

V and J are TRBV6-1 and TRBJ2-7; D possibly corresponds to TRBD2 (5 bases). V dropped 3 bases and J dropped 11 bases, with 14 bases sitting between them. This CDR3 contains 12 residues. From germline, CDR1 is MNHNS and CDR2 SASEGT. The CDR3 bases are TGTGCCAGCAGTGAGGGGTTCGGGGAAAAGTACTTC. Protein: CASSEGFGEKYF.

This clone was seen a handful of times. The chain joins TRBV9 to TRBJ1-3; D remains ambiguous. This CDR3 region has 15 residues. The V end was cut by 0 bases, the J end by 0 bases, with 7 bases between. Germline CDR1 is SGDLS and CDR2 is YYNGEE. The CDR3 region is CASSVVGNSGNTIYF. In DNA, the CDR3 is TGTGCCAGCAGCGTAGTCGGGAACTCTGGAAACACCATATATTTT.

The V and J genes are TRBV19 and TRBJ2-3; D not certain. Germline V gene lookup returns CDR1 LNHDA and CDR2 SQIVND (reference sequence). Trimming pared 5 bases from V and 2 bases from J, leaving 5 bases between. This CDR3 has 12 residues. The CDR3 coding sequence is TGTGCCAGTAGTTCCCTCACAGATACGCAGTATTTT. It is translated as CASSSLTDTQYF.

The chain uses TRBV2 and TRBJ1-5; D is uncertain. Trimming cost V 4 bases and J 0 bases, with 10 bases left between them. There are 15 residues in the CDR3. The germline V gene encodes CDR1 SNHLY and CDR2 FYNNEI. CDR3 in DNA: TGTGCCAGCAGTGGAGGAAGTTATAGCAATCAGCCCCAGCATTTT. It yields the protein CASSGGSYSNQPQHF.

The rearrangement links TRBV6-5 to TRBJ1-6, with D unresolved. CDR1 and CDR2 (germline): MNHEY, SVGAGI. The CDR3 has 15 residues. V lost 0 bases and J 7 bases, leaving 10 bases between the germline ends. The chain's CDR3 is CASSYSGGINSPLHF. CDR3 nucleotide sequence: TGTGCCAGCAGTTACTCGGGAGGGATCAATTCACCCCTCCACTTT.

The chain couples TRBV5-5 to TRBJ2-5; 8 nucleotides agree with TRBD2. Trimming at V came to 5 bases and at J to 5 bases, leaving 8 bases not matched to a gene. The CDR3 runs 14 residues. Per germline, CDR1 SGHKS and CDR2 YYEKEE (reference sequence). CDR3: CASRLGLGDETQYF. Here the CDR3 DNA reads TGTGCCAGCAGGCTGGGACTAGGTGACGAGACCCAGTACTTC.

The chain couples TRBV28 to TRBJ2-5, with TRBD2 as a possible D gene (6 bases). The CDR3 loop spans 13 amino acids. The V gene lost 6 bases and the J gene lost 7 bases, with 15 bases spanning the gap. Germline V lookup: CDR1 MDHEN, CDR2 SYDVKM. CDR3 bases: TGTGCCAGCAGAGGGACTTCCTTGGTGACCCAGTACTTC. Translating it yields CASRGTSLVTQYF.